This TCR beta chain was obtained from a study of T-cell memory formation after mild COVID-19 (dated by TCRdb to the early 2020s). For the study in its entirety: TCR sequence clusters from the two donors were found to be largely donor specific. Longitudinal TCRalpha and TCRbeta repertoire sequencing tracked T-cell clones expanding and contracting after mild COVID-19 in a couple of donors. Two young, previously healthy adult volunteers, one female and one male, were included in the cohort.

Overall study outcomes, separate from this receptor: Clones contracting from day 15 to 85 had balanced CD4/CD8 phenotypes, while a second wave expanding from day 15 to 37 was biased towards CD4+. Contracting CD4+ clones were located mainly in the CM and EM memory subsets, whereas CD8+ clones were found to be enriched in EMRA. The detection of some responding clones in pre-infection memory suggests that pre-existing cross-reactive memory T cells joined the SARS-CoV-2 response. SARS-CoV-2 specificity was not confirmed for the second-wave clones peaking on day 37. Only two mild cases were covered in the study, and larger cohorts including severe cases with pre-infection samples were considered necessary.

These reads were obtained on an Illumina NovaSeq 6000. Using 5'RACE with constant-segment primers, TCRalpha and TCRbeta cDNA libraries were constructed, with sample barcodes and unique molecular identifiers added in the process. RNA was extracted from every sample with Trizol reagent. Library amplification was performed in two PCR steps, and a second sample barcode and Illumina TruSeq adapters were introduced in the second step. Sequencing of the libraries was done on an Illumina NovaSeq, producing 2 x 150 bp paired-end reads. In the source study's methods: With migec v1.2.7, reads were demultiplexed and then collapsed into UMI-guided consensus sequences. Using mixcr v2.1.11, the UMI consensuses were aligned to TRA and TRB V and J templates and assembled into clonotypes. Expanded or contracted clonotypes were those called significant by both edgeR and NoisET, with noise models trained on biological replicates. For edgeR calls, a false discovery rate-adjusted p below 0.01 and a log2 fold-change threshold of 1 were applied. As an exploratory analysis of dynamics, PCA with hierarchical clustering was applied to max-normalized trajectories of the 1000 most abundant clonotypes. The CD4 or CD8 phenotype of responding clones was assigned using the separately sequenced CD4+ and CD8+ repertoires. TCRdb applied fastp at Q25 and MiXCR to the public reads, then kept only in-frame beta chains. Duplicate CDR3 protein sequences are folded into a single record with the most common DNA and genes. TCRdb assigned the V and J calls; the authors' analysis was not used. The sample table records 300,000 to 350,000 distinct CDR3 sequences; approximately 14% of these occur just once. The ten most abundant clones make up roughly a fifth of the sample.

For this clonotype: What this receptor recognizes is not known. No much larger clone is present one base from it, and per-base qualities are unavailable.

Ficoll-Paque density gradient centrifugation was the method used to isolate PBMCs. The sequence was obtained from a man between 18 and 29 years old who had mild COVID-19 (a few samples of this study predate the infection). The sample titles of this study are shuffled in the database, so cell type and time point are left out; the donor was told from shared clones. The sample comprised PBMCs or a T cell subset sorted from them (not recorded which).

CDR3 reads: CASSLMSNTIYF. The nucleotide sequence reads as follows: TGTGCCAGCAGCTTAATGTCGAACACCATATATTTT. Rearrangement joined TRBV7-2 to TRBJ1-3; no D gene call is confident. CDR3 length: 12 amino acids, cysteine to phenylalanine. Only the CDR3 region is kept as DNA, spanning 36 bases read in frame from base 1. Deletion took 2 bases off V and 7 bases off J, with a span of 6 bases between the germline ends. CDR1 and CDR2 (SGHTA, FQGNSA) derive from the germline V gene.